This T cell receptor (beta chain) was profiled in a study of CD8 T cells in ankylosing spondylitis. Overall study findings and caveats: It was reported that disease-linked clones were significantly enriched in matched ankylosing spondylitis synovial fluid. Characteristic of ankylosing spondylitis blood, it appeared, was a TCR beta motif comprising several highly homologous variants. Prior literature has documented some motif variants in synovial fluid and blood from reactive arthritis.

This clonotype was counted between two and nine times. Its antigen is undetermined. With 4 bases clipped from V and 2 bases from J, the junction kept 3 bases outside the gene matches. The length of the CDR3 is 14 residues. Germline values: CDR1 MNHEY, CDR2 SMNVEV (reference sequence). MiXCR, run by TCRdb on the 5' RACE reads, gives a single entry per CDR3 protein. Found here are around 220,000 distinct CDR3 sequences, around 20% of them singletons; the top ten hold 40% to 50%. The chain couples TRBV27 to TRBJ2-7; TRBD1 aligns across 9 bases. The clonotype originates from a male donor with ankylosing spondylitis. Source material: blood, either unsorted or a sorted T cell fraction (not recorded which). The CDR3 spells CASSYGTGTYEQYF. The CDR3 DNA follows: TGTGCCAGCAGTTATGGGACAGGGACCTACGAGCAGTACTTC.